The sequence of this T cell receptor (beta chain) was determined in a study of cytomegalovirus exposure and HLA in healthy donors. Across the whole study: Of the donors genotyped, approximately 400 in all, 80% to 85% fell in the Caucasian-associated ancestry cluster.

The CDR3 consists of 16 residues. V dropped 7 bases and J dropped 0 bases, with 18 bases sitting between them. Germline-derived CDR1 and CDR2 are MDHEN and SYDVKM. There are a few counts of this clone. Its matching antigen is unknown. Study results and caveats: Most TCR sequences were rare, but some public TCRs occurred in many donors. Later analysis reportedly placed an Asian-associated ancestry cluster below the approximately 730-donor mean in N-insertions.

Primers: 60 Vbeta forward and 13 Jbeta reverse. Clones were sequenced by immunoSEQ multiplex PCR, and TCRdb holds only the in-frame ones, with some missing. Here the sample spans about 110,000 clones, 74% being singletons. The sequence came from a man aged 50 to 60 in good health and CMV-seropositive. The rearrangement links TRBV28 to TRBJ1-2; D is unresolved. The sequenced sample was PBMCs. In nucleotides, the CDR3 is TGTGCCAGCAAAGTTTCGGGAAGACTAACTAACTATGGCTACACCTTC. Translation: CASKVSGRLTNYGYTF.